This entry lists 5 T cell receptor beta chains sequenced from one sample in a study of cytomegalovirus exposure and HLA in healthy donors. Sequencing used immunoSEQ multiplex PCR; TCRdb keeps in-frame clones, though not all of them. Among 78,000 or so clones listed, 90% to 97% were seen once. The sample was PBMCs. The source is a man between 18 and 29 years old in good health and CMV-seropositive.

V and J are TRBV29-1 and TRBJ1-2; D unclear. Germline V lookup: CDR1 SQVTM, CDR2 ANQGSEA. Trimming shortened V by 3 bases and J by 6 bases, and 11 bases separated the two germline ends. The CDR3 is made up of 12 amino acids. The CDR3 coding sequence is TGCAGCGTTGAGGGCAGAGAAAATGGCTACACCTTC. Translated: CSVEGRENGYTF.

This clone appeared a single time. The rearrangement links TRBV21-1 to TRBJ2-2; the table's TRBD2 call for D was not verified on the DNA. TRBV21-1 is noted as a pseudogene. The CDR3 totals 18 residues. The CDR3 region is CASSNNSGRAHSTGELFF. CDR3 bases: TGTGCCAGCAGCAATAATAGCGGGAGGGCCCATAGCACCGGGGAGCTGTTTTTT.

The gene calls are TRBV7-2 and TRBJ2-2; 10 nucleotides line up with TRBD1. The V gene's germline CDR1 is SGHTA and CDR2 FQGNSA. V trimming: 5 bases; J trimming: 0 bases; junction bases outside the gene matches: 3. This CDR3 contains 16 residues. CDR3 residues: CASSVTGGTNTGELFF. The CDR3 DNA sequence: TGTGCCAGCAGCGTGACAGGGGGCACGAACACCGGGGAGCTGTTTTTT.

Note on this clone: One end of the junction does not line up with germline, which may come from a read error. The chain recombines TRBV7-7 with TRBJ2-1; 10 nucleotides align to TRBD2. Germline V gene sequence: CDR1 SSHAT, CDR2 FNYEAQ (reference sequence). The CDR3 spans 16 residues. CDR3 coding DNA: TGTGCTAGCAGCCCCTGGGCTAGCGGGAGCGTAAGTGAGCAGTTCTTC. Amino acid sequence: CASSPWASGSVSEQFF.

The chain carries TRBV9 and TRBJ1-6; no firm D call. The CDR3 spans 12 residues. Germline CDR1 SGDLS, CDR2 YYNGEE. Trimming removed 4 bases at V and 7 bases at J, with 6 bases between. CDR3 region: CASSPENSPLHF. CDR3 nucleotides: TGTGCCAGCAGCCCAGAAAATTCACCCCTCCACTTT.